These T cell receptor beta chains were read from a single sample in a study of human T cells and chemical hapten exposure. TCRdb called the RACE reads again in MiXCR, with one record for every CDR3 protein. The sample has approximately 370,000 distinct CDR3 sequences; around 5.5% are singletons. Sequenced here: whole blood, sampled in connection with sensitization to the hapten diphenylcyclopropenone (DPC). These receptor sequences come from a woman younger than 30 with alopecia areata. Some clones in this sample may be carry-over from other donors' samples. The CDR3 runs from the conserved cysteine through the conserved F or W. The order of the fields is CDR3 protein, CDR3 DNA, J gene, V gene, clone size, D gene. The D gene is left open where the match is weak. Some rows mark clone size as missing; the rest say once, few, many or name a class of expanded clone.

CASSPLGRGTGTDTQYF TGTGCCAGCAGCCCCCTAGGGCGGGGGACCGGCACAGATACGCAGTATTTT TRBJ2-3 TRBV11-3 few TRBD2
CSVETRAQETQYF TGCAGCGTTGAAACTAGGGCCCAAGAGACCCAGTACTTC TRBJ2-5 TRBV29-1 NA NA
CSHGKRGTSGEPEQFF TGCAGCCATGGTAAAAGAGGGACTAGCGGGGAACCTGAGCAGTTCTTC TRBJ2-1 TRBV29-1 NA TRBD2
CSARPGQGEAFF TGCAGTGCTAGGCCGGGACAGGGTGAAGCTTTCTTT TRBJ1-1 TRBV20-1 NA TRBD1
CATSSPRTAYQPQHF TGTGCCACCAGCAGTCCCCGGACAGCTTATCAGCCCCAGCATTTT TRBJ1-5 TRBV15 few NA
CASSDQALAGNTIYF TGTGCCAGCAGTGATCAGGCGTTGGCTGGAAACACCATATATTTT TRBJ1-3 TRBV25-1 few NA
CASTGGQVTPDTQYF TGTGCCAGCACGGGTGGACAGGTGACCCCAGATACGCAGTATTTT TRBJ2-3 TRBV11-2 many TRBD1
CSVQLPTMNTEAFF TGCAGCGTCCAACTACCAACCATGAACACTGAAGCTTTCTTT TRBJ1-1 TRBV29-1 many NA
CASSLVGSNTEAFF TGTGCCAGCAGCTTAGTTGGCAGTAACACTGAAGCTTTCTTT TRBJ1-1 TRBV7-9 many NA
CASSPPSGAVDTQYF TGTGCCAGCTCACCACCTTCAGGGGCGGTAGATACGCAGTATTTT TRBJ2-3 TRBV18 few NA
CAISRLGNEQFF TGTGCCATCAGTCGATTGGGCAATGAGCAGTTCTTC TRBJ2-1 TRBV10-3 few NA
CASKDRGSTGELFF TGTGCCAGCAAGGACAGGGGATCGACCGGGGAGCTGTTTTTT TRBJ2-2 TRBV6-6 NA TRBD1
CASSQGRFSNQPQHF TGTGCCAGCAGCCAAGGAAGGTTTAGCAATCAGCCCCAGCATTTT TRBJ1-5 TRBV3-1 few NA
CASSLFRTDIYEQYF TGCGCCAGCAGCTTGTTTCGGACAGACATCTACGAGCAGTACTTC TRBJ2-7 TRBV5-1 NA NA
CASSLGGGLGDTQYF TGTGCCAGCAGCTTAGGGGGGGGCCTGGGAGATACGCAGTATTTT TRBJ2-3 TRBV7-2 many NA
CASSSVNYMAGGVETQYF TGTGCCAGCAGCTCTGTGAACTATATGGCGGGGGGAGTGGAGACCCAGTACTTC TRBJ2-5 TRBV7-2 many TRBD2
CASSLGNSGNSNQPQHF TGTGCCAGCAGCTTAGGAAATTCCGGTAATAGCAATCAGCCCCAGCATTTT TRBJ1-5 TRBV7-9 NA NA
CASSPIRGALQETQYF TGTGCCAGCTCACCAATCCGGGGGGCACTCCAAGAGACCCAGTACTTC TRBJ2-5 TRBV18 once NA
CASRPGGPDTQYF TGCGCCAGCAGGCCAGGTGGTCCAGATACGCAGTATTTT TRBJ2-3 TRBV5-1 many NA
CSANPPQGAGGRADTQYF TGCAGTGCTAACCCACCCCAGGGAGCGGGGGGGAGGGCAGATACGCAGTATTTT TRBJ2-3 TRBV20-1 many TRBD2
CSASGGTGREQYF TGCAGTGCTAGTGGGGGGACAGGGCGCGAGCAGTACTTC TRBJ2-7 TRBV20-1 NA TRBD1
CASSARSTGLAKNIQYF TGTGCCAGCAGCGCACGCTCGACAGGGCTAGCCAAAAACATTCAGTACTTC TRBJ2-4 TRBV14 many TRBD1
CASSELGAPLGHQPQHF TGTGCCAGCAGTGAGCTGGGGGCGCCGTTAGGTCATCAGCCCCAGCATTTT TRBJ1-5 TRBV2 few NA
CASSSRAIFTLASTDTQYF TGTGCCAGCAGCTCCAGGGCGATTTTTACTCTCGCTAGCACAGATACGCAGTATTTT TRBJ2-3 TRBV7-6 NA NA
CASSPDLGTQYF TGTGCCAGCAGCCCGGACCTAGGGACGCAGTATTTT TRBJ2-3 TRBV12-3/TRBV12-4 many NA